This T cell receptor (beta chain) was documented in a study of radiation and T cells in renal cell carcinoma. Details on this clone: Its antigen is not identified. The identical CDR3 is also encoded by other nucleotide sequences in the sample.

The table came from immunoSEQ multiplex PCR; TCRdb's copy has only in-frame clones and leaves some out. The table has more than 14,000 clones, 62% seen once; the top ten hold 15% to 20%. As to treatment: treatment-naive control, cytoreductive nephrectomy. The tumor was a clear cell renal cell carcinoma. Control tumor donors were several females and about a dozen males, median age roughly 52 years. Germline CDR1 is SGHRS and CDR2 is YFSETQ. Trimming removed 1 base at V and 6 bases at J, with 6 bases between. The length of the CDR3 is 12 residues. Regarding the study as a whole: Compared with controls, irradiated tumors had more, larger dominant CDR3 motifs. Irradiated tumors had higher TCR clonality than control tumors.

The sample here was tumor tissue, taken from a patient whose treatment was nephrectomy without radiotherapy. The rearrangement links TRBV5-1 to TRBJ2-3; D could derive from TRBD1 or TRBD2 (5 bases each). The sequence was collected from a man between 60 and 75 years old with renal cell carcinoma. The CDR3 loop is CASSLRGDTQYF. As DNA, the CDR3 is TGCGCCAGCAGCTTGCGGGGCGATACGCAGTATTTT.